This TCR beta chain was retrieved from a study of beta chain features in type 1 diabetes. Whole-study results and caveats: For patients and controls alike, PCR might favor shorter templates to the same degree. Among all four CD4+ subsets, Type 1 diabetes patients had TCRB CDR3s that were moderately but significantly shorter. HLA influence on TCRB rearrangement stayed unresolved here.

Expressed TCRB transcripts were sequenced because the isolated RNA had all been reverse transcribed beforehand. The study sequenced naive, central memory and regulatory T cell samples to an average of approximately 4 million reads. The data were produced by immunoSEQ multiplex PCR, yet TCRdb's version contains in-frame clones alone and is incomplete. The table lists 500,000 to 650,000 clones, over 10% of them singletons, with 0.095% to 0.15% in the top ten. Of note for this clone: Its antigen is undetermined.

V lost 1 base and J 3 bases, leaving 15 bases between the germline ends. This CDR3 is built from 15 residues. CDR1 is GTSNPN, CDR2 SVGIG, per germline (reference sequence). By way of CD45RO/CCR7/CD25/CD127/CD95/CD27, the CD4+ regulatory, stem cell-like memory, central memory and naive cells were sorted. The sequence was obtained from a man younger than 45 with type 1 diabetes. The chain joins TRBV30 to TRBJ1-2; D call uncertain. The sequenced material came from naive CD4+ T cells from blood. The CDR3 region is CAWSALMRMDYGYTF. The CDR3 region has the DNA TGTGCCTGGAGTGCCCTAATGAGAATGGACTATGGCTACACCTTC. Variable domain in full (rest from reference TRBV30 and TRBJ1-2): SQTIHQWPATLVQPVGSPLSLECTVEGTSNPNLYWYRQAAGRGLQLLFYSVGIGQISSEVPQNLSASRPQDRQFILSSKKLLLSDSGFYLCAWSALMRMDYGYTFGSGTRLTVV.